This T cell receptor beta chain was identified in a study of Graves' ophthalmopathy and Graves' hyperthyroidism. CDR3 length: 12 amino acids. Germline CDR1 reads MNHNS; CDR2 reads SASEGT. The ends were cut back, 4 bases at V and 3 bases at J, with 7 bases in the middle. The sample holds many counts of this clonotype. Investigators amplified TCR beta CDR3 regions from RNA transcripts. Following a first-round RT-PCR that used HTBI primers, a second-round multiplex PCR was carried out. One entry per CDR3 protein, called by TCRdb with MiXCR from the multiplex PCR reads. The sample shows more than 300,000 distinct CDR3 sequences, approximately 15% of them seen only once.

The sample taken for sequencing was peripheral blood. The chain uses TRBV6-1 and TRBJ2-7; D gene uncertain. This sequence originates from a woman between 18 and 29 years old with stable Graves' hyperthyroidism. CDR3 in DNA: TGTGCCAGCAGTGTGGTGGACTACGAGCAGTACTTC. Protein sequence: CASSVVDYEQYF.